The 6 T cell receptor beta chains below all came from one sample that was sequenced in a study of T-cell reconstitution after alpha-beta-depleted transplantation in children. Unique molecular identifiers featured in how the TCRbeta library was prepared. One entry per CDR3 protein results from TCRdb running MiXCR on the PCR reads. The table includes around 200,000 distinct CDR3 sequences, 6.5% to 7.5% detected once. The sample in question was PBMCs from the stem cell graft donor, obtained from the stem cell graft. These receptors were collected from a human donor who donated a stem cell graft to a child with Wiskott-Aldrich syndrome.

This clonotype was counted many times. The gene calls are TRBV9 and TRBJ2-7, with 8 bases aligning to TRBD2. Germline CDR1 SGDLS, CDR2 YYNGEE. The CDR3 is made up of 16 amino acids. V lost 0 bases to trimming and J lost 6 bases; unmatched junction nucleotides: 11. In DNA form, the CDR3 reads TGTGCCAGCAGCGTAGATACGGGAGGGATCTATGTCGAGCAGTACTTC. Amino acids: CASSVDTGGIYVEQYF.

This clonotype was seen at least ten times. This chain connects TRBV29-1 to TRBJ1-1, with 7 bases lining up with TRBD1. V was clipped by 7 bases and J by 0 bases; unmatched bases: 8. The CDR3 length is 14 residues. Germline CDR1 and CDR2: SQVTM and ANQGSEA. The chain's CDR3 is CSARGQIMNTEAFF. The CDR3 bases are TGCAGCGCCCGGGGACAGATCATGAACACTGAAGCTTTCTTT.

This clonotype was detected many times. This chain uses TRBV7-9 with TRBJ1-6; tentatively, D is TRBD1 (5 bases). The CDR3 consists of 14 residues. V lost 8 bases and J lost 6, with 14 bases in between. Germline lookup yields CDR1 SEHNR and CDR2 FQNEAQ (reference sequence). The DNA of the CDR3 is TGTGCCAGCGGCGAGAGGGGACGTAATTCACCCCTCCACTTT. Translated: CASGERGRNSPLHF.

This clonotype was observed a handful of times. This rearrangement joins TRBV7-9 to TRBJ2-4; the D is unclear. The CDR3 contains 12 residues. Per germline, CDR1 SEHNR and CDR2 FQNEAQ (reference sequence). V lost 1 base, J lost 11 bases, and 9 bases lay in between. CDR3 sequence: CASSLELGVQYF. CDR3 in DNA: TGTGCCAGCAGCTTAGAACTGGGCGTTCAGTACTTC. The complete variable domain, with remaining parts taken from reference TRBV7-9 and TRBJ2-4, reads DTGVSQNPRHKITKRGQNVTFRCDPISEHNRLYWYRQTLGQGPEFLTYFQNEAQLEKSRLLSDRFSAERPKGSFSTLEIQRTEQGDSAMYLCASSLELGVQYFGAGTRLSVL.

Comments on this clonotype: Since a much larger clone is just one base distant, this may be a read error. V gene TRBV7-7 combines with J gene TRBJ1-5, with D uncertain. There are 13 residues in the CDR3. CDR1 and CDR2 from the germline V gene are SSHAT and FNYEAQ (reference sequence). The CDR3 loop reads CASKGLINQAQHF. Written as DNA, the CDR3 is TGTGCCAGCAAAGGGCTAATTAATCAGGCCCAGCATTTT. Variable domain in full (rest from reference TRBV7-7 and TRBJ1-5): GAGVSQSPRYKVTKRGQDVTLRCDPISSHATLYWYQQALGQGPEFLTYFNYEAQPDKSGLPSDRFSAERPEGSISTLTIQRTEQRDSAMYRCASKGLINQAQHFGDGTRLSIL.

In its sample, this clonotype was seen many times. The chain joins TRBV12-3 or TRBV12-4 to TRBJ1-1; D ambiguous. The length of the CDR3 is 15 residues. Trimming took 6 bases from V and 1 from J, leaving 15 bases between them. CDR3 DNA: TGTGCCAGCAGACCCCCCGACACAGAGAACACTGAAGCTTTCTTT. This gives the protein CASRPPDTENTEAFF.